This T cell receptor beta chain was found in a study of T cells and Merkel cell carcinoma outcomes. CDR3 length equals 15 residues. The V gene's germline CDR1 is SGDLS and CDR2 YYNGEE. V trimming: 3 bases; J trimming: 4 bases; junction bases outside the gene matches: 8. Turning to this clone: Its antigen remains unknown.

Findings of the study overall: Repertoire plus T-cell density reportedly predicted Merkel cell carcinoma outcomes.

The protocol was immunoSEQ multiplex PCR, while the TCRdb copy is restricted to in-frame clones and leaves out a portion. The data show about 2,000 clones, around nine tenths seen once. The sequence was collected from a human donor with Merkel cell carcinoma. This chain links TRBV9 with TRBJ1-2; 8 bases align to TRBD1. Sequencing was done on a sample of tumor tissue from Merkel cell carcinoma. The CDR3 spells CASSGSFQGAYGYTF. CDR3 sequence (DNA): TGTGCCAGCAGCGGAAGCTTTCAGGGGGCCTATGGCTACACCTTC.